The 5 T cell receptor beta chains presented below share a single source sample, sequenced in a study of prognosis after radiotherapy for stage I lung cancer (dated by TCRdb to 2020 to 2022). This sample was sequenced with an Illumina HiSeq 3000. The TCR beta CDR3 region was amplified from genomic DNA by two rounds of multiplex PCR. The first PCR round used primers specific to each TRBV and TRBJ gene, with sequences filed in Chinese patent CN105087789A. Using fastp at Q25 and MiXCR, TCRdb reprocessed the public reads and kept productive beta chains. Rows matching on CDR3 protein sequence are summarized as one entry with the most common DNA and genes. The sample contains some 14,000 distinct CDR3 sequences, 37% of them found a single time. The ten largest clones capture 41% of the sample. The sequences come from PBMCs, collected before or after stereotactic body radiation therapy (not recorded which). The receptors were sampled from a donor at least 50 years old with non-small cell lung cancer.

This clonotype was detected many times. The chain is built from TRBV5-8 and TRBJ1-6, with TRBD1 matching 9 bases. After removal of 4 bases from V and 7 bases from J, the junction contained 3 bases not matched to a gene. CDR3 length: 14 amino acids. Germline V lookup: CDR1 SGHTS, CDR2 YDEGEE. The CDR3 region is CASSQGQGNSPLHF. CDR3 DNA sequence: TGTGCCAGCAGCCAGGGACAGGGAAATTCACCCCTCCACTTT.

With regard to this clonotype: Its ends do not fully match the called genes, so a read error is possible. V is TRBV12-3 or TRBV12-4 and J is TRBJ2-7; tentative D call: TRBD1 (6 bases). The length of the CDR3 is 12 residues. The CDR3 sequence is CASSPTGHKHYF. The CDR3 nucleotides read TGTGCCAGCAGCCCCACAGGGCACAAGCATTACTTC.

In regard to this clonotype: Without the conserved terminal phenylalanine or tryptophan, this CDR3 likely stems from a read error. It is unclear where the CDR3 begins or ends on the DNA, so no DNA is shown, and the CDR3 is as TCRdb lists it. The chain carries TRBV2 and TRBJ2-1; TRBD2 reflects the table's D call only, with no check against the DNA. CDR1 is SNHLY and CDR2 is FYNNEI in the germline V gene. Termini included, the CDR3 measures 14 amino acids. This CDR3 is CASSGTSGTNEHFL.

This clonotype was seen many times. This chain uses TRBV10-3 with TRBJ2-1; maybe TRBD2 (6 bases). The CDR3 has 16 amino acids. The V end lost 0 bases, the J end lost 8 bases, and 17 bases lay between the germline ends. CDR1 and CDR2 (germline): ENHRY, SYGVKD. CDR3 sequence (DNA): TGTGCCATCAGTGAGTCCGGGGGAGGCCCCCAACATGAGCAGTTCTTC. Protein sequence: CAISESGGGPQHEQFF.

This clonotype is classed as medium-sized. The chain combines TRBV20-1 with TRBJ2-3, with 8 bases that match TRBD2. The J segment lost 5 bases and the V segment lost 0 bases, leaving 10 bases of the junction unmatched. Germline CDR1 and CDR2: DFQATT and SNEGSKA (reference sequence). The CDR3 length is 16 residues. The CDR3 is CSARDLLADARDTQYF. CDR3 in DNA: TGCAGTGCTAGAGATCTACTAGCGGATGCACGAGATACGCAGTATTTT.